Described below is a single TCR beta chain sequence and its context. CDR1 is LNHDA and CDR2 is SQIVND in the germline V gene (reference sequence). V was clipped by 4 bases and J by 4 bases; unmatched bases: 6. This CDR3 contains 15 residues. The data derive from a study of blood T cell repertoires in COVID-19. Study-wide context: Samples taken during acute and convalescent COVID-19 were collected in the United States, Italy and Spain. The cDNA or gDNA used as material had been derived from T cells, B-cell-depleted T cells, or PBMCs.

In the authors' workflow: By means of reference gene primer amplification, nucleated cell counts were estimated. Assay: immunoSEQ multiplex PCR; the TCRdb copy retains only in-frame clones and omits some. The DNA gave D and trimming, while V, J and clone size come from that table. The sample lists 220,000 or so clones; approximately 80% were seen once. The clonotype was recovered from a man aged 25 to 40 with active or convalescent COVID-19. The sample comprised peripheral blood. The chain has TRBV19 and TRBJ1-5; TRBD1 agrees at 8 bases. The chain's CDR3 is CASSKGTGENQPQHF. The CDR3 DNA sequence: TGTGCCAGTAGTAAAGGGACAGGCGAAAATCAGCCCCAGCATTTT.